This T cell receptor (beta chain) was captured in a study of T-cell reconstitution after alpha-beta-depleted transplantation in children. V was clipped by 4 bases and J by 5 bases, with 13 bases between them. The CDR3 covers 14 residues. The germline V gene has CDR1 SGHNT and CDR2 YYREEE (reference sequence). The study, taken as a whole, reports: Expanded graft clones numbering several hundred reportedly gave rise to alpha-beta T cells about two months after transplant.

A TCRbeta library incorporating unique molecular identifiers was prepared. TCRdb re-called the PCR reads with MiXCR, one entry per CDR3 protein. The data contain 400,000 to 550,000 distinct CDR3 sequences, 10% to 13% of them singletons. Details on this clonotype: The antigen remains undetermined.

Sequenced material: PBMCs, taken before TCRalphabeta/CD19-depleted stem cell transplant. The sequence derives from a child aged 2 to 10 with inherited bone marrow failure, due to receive a stem cell transplant. The V call is TRBV5-4, the J call TRBJ2-1, with D possibly being TRBD1 or TRBD2 (5 bases each). The CDR3 loop reads CASSPMVGDNEQFF. CDR3 sequence (DNA): TGTGCCAGCAGCCCGATGGTGGGGGACAATGAGCAGTTCTTC. Full variable domain (outside the CDR3, taken from reference TRBV5-4 and TRBJ2-1): ETGVTQSPTHLIKTRGQQVTLRCSSQSGHNTVSWYQQALGQGPQFIFQYYREEENGRGNFPPRFSGLQFPNYSSELNVNALELDDSALYLCASSPMVGDNEQFFGPGTRLTVL.